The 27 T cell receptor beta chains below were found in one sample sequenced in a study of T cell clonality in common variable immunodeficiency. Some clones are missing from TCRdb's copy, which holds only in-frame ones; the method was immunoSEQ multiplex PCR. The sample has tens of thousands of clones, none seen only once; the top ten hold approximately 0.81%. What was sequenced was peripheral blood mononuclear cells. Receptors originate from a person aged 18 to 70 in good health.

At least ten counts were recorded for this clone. The covered CDR3 bases are TGTGCCTGGAGTCGGGACAGTGGGAACGGAAACACC. It specifies CAWSRDSGNGNT. The complete CDR3 protein is CAWSRDSGNGNTIYF. V usage is TRBV30 and J usage is TRBJ1-3; 7 nucleotides align to TRBD1. The CDR3 is cut off 3 residues early in the read; its end comes from the germline J gene. CDR1 and CDR2 (germline): GTSNPN, SVGIG (reference sequence). Unmatched junction bases numbered 8, after V lost 2 bases and J lost 4 bases. The CDR3 contains 15 residues.

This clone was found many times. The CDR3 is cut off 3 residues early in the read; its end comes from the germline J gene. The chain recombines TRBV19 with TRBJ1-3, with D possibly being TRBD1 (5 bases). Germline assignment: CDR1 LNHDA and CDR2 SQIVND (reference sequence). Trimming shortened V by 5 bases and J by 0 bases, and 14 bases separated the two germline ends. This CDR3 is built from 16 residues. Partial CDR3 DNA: TGTGCCAGTAGTCCCCGGGGGGGGTCCTCTGGAAACACC. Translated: CASSPRGGSSGNT. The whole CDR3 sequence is CASSPRGGSSGNTIYF.

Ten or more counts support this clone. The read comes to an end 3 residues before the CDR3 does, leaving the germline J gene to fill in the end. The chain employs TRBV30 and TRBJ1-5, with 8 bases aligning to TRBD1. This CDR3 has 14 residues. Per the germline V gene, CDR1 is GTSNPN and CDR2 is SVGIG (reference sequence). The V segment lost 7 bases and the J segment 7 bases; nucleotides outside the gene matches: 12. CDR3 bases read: TGTGCCTCCTCCGGGACAGGATTCGGACAGCCC. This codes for CASSGTGFGQP. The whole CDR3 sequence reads CASSGTGFGQPQHF.

The CDR3 DNA, read in part, is TGTGCCAGCAGGCCGACTAACTCTAACGAG. Its translation is CASRPTNSNE. Given in full, the CDR3 is CASRPTNSNEQYF. This chain joins TRBV5-4 and TRBJ2-7, with D possibly being TRBD2 (5 bases). The CDR3 end is not reached by the read, which stops 3 residues before it; the germline J gene fills it in. V was trimmed by 5 bases and J by 5 bases, leaving 14 bases between them. CDR1 SGHNT and CDR2 YYREEE come from the germline V gene (reference sequence). This CDR3 comprises 13 residues.

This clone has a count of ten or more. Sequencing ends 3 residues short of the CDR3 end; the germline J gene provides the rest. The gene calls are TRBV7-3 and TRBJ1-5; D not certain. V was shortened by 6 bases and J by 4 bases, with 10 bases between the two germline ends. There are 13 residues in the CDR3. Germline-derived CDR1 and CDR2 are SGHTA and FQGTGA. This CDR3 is CASSPEGNQPQHF. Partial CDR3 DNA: TGTGCCAGCAGTCCCGAAGGGAATCAGCCC.

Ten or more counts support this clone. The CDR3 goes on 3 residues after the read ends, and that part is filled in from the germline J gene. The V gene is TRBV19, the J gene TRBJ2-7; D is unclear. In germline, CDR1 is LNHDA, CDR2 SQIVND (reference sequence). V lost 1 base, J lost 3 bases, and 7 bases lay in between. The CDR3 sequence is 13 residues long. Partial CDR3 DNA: TGTGCCAGTAGTATAGGGCAGTTCTACGAG. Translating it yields CASSIGQFYE. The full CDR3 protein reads CASSIGQFYEQYF.

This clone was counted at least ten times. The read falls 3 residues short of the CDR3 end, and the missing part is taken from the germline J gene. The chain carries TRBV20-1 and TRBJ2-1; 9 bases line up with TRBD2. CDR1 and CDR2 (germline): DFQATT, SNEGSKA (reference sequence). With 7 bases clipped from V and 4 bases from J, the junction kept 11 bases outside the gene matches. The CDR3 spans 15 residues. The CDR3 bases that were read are TGCAGTGAAACGGGCGGCGGGGGGGGTTACAATGAG. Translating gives CSETGGGGGYNE. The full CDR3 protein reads CSETGGGGGYNEQFF.

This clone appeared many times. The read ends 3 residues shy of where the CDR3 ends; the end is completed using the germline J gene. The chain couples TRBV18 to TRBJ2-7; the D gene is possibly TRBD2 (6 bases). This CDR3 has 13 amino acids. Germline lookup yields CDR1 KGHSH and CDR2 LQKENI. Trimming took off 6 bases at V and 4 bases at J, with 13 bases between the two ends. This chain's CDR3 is CASSGTDLYEQYF. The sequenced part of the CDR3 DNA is TGTGCCAGCTCGGGGACTGATTTGTACGAG.

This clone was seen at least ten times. Incomplete CDR3 DNA: TGTGCCAGCAGAATAATACTCACCGGGGAG. It is translated as CASRIILTGE. The whole CDR3 reads CASRIILTGELFF. This chain joins TRBV7-8 and TRBJ2-2; D remains unclear. The read ends 3 residues before the CDR3 terminus; that terminus is restored from the germline J gene. The germline V gene has CDR1 SGHVS and CDR2 FQNEAQ. The CDR3 totals 13 residues. The V end was cut by 6 bases, the J end by 4 bases, with 9 bases between.

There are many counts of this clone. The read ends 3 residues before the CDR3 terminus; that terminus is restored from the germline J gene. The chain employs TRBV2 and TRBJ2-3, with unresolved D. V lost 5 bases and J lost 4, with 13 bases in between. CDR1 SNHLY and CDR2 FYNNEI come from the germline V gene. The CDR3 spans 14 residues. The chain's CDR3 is CASSPGSRADTQYF. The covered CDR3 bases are TGTGCCAGCAGTCCGGGTTCCAGAGCAGATACG.

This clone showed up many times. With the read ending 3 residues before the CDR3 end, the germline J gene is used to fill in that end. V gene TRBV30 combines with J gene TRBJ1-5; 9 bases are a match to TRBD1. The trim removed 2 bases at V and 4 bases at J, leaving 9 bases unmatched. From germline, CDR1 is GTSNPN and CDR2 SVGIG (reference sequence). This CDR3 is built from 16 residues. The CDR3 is CAWSPVGGQGNQPQHF. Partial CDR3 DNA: TGTGCCTGGAGTCCCGTAGGGGGACAGGGAAATCAGCCC.

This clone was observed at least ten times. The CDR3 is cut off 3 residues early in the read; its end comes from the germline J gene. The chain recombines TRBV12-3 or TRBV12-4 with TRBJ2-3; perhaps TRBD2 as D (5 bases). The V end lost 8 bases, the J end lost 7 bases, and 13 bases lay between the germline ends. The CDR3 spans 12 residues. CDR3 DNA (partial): TGTGCCAGCTCCAGGACTTCGAATACG. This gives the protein CASSRTSNT. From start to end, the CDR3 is CASSRTSNTQYF.

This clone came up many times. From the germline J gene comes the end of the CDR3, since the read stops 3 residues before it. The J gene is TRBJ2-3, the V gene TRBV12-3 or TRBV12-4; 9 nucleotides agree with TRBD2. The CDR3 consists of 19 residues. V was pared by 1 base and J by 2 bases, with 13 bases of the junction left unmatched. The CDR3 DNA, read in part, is TGTGCCAGCAGTTTAGGCGGGCGGGGGGGGCTAAAACTCACAGATACG. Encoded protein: CASSLGGRGGLKLTDT. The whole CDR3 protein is CASSLGGRGGLKLTDTQYF.

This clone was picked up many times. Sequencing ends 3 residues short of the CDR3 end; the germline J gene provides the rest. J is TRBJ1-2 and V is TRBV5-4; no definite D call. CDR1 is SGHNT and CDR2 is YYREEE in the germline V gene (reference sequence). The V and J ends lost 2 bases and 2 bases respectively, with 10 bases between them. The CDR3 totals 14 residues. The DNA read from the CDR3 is TGTGCCAGCAGCTTTTATGGCGGAAACTATGGC. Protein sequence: CASSFYGGNYG. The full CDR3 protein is CASSFYGGNYGYTF.

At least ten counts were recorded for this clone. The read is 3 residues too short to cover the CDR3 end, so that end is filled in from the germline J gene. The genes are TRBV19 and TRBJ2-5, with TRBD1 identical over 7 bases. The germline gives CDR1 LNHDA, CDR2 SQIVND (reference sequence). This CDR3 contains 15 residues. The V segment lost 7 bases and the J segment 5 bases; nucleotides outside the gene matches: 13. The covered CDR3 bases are TGTGCCAGTACCTTAACAGGGGCCGCGGTTGAGACC. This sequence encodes CASTLTGAAVET. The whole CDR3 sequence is CASTLTGAAVETQYF.

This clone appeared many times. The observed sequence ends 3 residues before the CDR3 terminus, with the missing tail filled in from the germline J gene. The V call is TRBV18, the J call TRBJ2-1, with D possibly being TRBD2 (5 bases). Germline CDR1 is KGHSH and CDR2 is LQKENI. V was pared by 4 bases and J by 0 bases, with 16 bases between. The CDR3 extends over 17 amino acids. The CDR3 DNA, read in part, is TGTGCCAGCTCACTGAGCGGCCTGACCCTCTCCTACAATGAG. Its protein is CASSLSGLTLSYNE. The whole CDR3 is CASSLSGLTLSYNEQFF.

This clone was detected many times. Partial CDR3 DNA: TGTGCCAGCAGTACGGGGTCCACAGATACG. Its protein product is CASSTGSTDT. The complete CDR3 protein is CASSTGSTDTQYF. This chain connects TRBV9 to TRBJ2-3, with D maybe TRBD2 (5 bases). Read coverage stops 3 residues before the CDR3 terminus; the germline J gene supplies the remainder. V lost 5 bases and J 2 bases, leaving 9 bases between the germline ends. Germline V gene sequence: CDR1 SGDLS, CDR2 YYNGEE. The CDR3 is made up of 13 amino acids.

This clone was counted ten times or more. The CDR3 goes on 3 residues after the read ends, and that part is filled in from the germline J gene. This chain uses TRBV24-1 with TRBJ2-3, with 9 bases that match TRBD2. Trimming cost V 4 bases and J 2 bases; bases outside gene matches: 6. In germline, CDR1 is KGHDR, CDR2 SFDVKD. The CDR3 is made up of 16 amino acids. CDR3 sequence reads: CATSDLTSGVTDTQYF. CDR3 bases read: TGTGCCACCAGTGACTTGACTAGCGGAGTCACAGATACG.

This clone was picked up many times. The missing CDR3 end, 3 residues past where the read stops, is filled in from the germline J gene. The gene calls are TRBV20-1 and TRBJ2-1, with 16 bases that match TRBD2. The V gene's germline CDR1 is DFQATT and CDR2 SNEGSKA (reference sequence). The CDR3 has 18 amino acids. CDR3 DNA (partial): TGCAGCACTATGACCGGGACTAGCGGGAGGGGGACGGCGGATGAG. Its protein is CSTMTGTSGRGTADE. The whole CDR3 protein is CSTMTGTSGRGTADEQFF.

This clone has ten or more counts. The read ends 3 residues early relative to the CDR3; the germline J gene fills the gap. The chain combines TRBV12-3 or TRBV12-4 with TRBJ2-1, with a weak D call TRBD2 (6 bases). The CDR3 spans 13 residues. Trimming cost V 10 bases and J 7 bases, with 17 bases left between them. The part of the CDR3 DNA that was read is TGTGCCATCTTAAAAACGGGGACTAATGAG. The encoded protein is CAILKTGTNE. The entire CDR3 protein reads CAILKTGTNEQFF.

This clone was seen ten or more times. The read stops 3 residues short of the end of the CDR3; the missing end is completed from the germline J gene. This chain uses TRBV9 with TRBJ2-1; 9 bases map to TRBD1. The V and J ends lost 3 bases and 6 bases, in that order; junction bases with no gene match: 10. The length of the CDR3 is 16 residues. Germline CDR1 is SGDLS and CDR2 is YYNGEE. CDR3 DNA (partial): TGTGCCAGCAGCGAGCCGACGACAGGGGGGGGCAATGAG. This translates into CASSEPTTGGGNE. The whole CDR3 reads CASSEPTTGGGNEQFF.

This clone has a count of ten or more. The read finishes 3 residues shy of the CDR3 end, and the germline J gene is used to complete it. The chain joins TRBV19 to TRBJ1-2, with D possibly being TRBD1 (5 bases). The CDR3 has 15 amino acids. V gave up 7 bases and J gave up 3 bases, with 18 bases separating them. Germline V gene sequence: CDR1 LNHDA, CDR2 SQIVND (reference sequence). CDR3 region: CASKTSGREDYGYTF. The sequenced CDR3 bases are TGTGCCAGTAAAACGTCAGGCAGGGAGGACTATGGC.

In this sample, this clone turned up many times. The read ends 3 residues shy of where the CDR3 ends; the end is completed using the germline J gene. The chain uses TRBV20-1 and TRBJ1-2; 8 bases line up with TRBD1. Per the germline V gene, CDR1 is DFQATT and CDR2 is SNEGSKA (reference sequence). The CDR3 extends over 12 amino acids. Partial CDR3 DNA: TGCAGTGCCCTGACAGGGGCAGGAGGC. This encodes CSALTGAGG. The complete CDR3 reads CSALTGAGGYTF.

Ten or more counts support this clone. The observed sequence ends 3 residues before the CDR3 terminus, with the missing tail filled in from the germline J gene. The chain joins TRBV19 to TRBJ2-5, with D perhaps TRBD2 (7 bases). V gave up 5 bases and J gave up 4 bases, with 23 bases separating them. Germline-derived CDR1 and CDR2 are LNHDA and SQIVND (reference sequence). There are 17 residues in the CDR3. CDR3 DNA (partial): TGTGCCAGTAGTCTTACAGGGAGAGGGAGGGGAGGAGAGACC. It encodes CASSLTGRGRGGET. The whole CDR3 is CASSLTGRGRGGETQYF.

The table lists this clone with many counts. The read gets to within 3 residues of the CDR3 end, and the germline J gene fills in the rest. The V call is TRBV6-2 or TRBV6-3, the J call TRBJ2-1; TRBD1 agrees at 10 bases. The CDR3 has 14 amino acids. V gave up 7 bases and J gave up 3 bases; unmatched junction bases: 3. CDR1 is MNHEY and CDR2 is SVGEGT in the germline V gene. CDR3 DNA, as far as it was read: TGTGCCAGCAAAAGGGACAGGGGCTACAATGAG. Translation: CASKRDRGYNE. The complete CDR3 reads CASKRDRGYNEQFF.

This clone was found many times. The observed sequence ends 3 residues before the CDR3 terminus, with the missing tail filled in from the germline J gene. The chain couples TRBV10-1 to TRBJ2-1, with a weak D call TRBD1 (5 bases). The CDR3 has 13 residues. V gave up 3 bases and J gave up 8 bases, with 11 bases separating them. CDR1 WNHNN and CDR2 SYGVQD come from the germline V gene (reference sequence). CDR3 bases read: TGCGCCAGCAGTGACCAGCCACAGGATGAG. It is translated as CASSDQPQDE. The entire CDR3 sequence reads CASSDQPQDEQFF.

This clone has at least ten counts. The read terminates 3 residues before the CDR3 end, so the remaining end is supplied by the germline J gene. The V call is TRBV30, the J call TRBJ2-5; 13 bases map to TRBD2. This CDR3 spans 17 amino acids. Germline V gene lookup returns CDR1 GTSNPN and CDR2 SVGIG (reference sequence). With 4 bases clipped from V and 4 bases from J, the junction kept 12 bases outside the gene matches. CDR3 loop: CAWNPGTSGTARETQYF. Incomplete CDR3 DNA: TGTGCCTGGAACCCCGGGACTAGCGGGACCGCGAGAGAGACC.